This T cell receptor (beta chain) originates from a study of beta chain features in type 1 diabetes. As every portion of the isolated RNA was reverse transcribed, the sequencing read expressed TCRB transcripts. Profiling relied on immunoSEQ multiplex PCR, and the TCRdb table lists in-frame clones only, not all of them. The sample contains 680,000 or so clones, around 15% of which appear only once. Sorting of CD4+ naive, central memory, regulatory and stem cell-like memory cells was performed via CD45RO/CCR7/CD25/CD127/CD95/CD27. Germline lookup yields CDR1 KGHSH and CDR2 LQKENI. V gave up 3 bases and J gave up 0 bases; unmatched junction bases: 7. The CDR3 length is 17 residues. In regard to this clone: What it recognizes is unknown.

Study-wide points: Whether TCRB rearrangement is influenced by HLA type was left unresolved in this analysis. Patients showed naive, central memory and Treg TCRB repertoires that appeared more similar than those of healthy donors.

The sample taken for sequencing was naive CD4+ T cells from blood. This rearrangement joins TRBV18 to TRBJ2-3; 9 bases line up with TRBD2. The TCR sequence derives from a man between 18 and 29 years old in good health. CDR3 bases: TGTGCCAGCTCACCCTCTAGCGGGGCCTTTAGCACAGATACGCAGTATTTT. Protein sequence: CASSPSSGAFSTDTQYF.